This T cell receptor beta chain stems from a study of control samples from healthy donors and cancer patients. V was shortened by 4 bases and J by 0 bases, with 10 bases between the two germline ends. There are 14 residues in the CDR3. Germline V lookup: CDR1 SGHNT, CDR2 YYREEE (reference sequence). Generated by immunoSEQ multiplex PCR, the TCRdb table keeps only in-frame clones and is missing some. Of around 140,000 clones in the sample, roughly 90% are singletons; the top ten hold approximately 8%. The specimen was PBMCs. The TCR comes from a man aged 45-65 years with head and neck cancer. The rearrangement links TRBV5-4 to TRBJ1-1; perhaps TRBD1 as D (5 bases). The CDR3 region has the DNA TGTGCCAGCAGCCACATGACAGTGAACACTGAAGCTTTCTTT. Residues: CASSHMTVNTEAFF.